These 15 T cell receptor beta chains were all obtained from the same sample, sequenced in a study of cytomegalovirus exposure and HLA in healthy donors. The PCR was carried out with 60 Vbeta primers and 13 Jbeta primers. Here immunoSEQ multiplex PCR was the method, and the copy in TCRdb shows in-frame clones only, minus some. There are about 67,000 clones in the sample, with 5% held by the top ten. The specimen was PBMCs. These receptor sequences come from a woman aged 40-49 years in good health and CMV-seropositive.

CDR3 in DNA: TGTGCCAGCTCCCCCGACGGGACAGGGAACACAGATACGCAGTATTTT. Amino acid sequence: CASSPDGTGNTDTQYF. This sequence joins TRBV18 and TRBJ2-3; 9 bases are shared with TRBD1. Germline V gene lookup returns CDR1 KGHSH and CDR2 LQKENI. CDR3 length: 16 residues. The V gene end was trimmed by 6 bases and the J gene end by 2 bases; junction bases not matched to a gene: 9.

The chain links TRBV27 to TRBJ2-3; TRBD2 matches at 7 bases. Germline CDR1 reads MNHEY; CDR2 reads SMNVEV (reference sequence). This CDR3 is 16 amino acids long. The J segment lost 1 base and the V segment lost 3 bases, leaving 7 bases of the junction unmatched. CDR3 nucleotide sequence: TGTGCCAGCAGTTTTGGGAGAACTAGCGGCACAGATACGCAGTATTTT. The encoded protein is CASSFGRTSGTDTQYF.

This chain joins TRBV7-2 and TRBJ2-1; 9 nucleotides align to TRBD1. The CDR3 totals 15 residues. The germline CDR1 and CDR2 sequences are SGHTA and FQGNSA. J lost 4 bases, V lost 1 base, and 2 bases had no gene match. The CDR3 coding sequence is TGTGCCAGCAGCTTAGAACAGGGGGCTTACAATGAGCAGTTCTTC. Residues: CASSLEQGAYNEQFF.

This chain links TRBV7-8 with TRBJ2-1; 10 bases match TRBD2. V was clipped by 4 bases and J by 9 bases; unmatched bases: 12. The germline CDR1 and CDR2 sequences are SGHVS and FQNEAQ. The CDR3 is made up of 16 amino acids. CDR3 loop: CASSSGTSVPGIEQFF. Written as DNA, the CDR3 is TGTGCCAGCAGCTCCGGGACTAGCGTCCCCGGGATTGAGCAGTTCTTC.

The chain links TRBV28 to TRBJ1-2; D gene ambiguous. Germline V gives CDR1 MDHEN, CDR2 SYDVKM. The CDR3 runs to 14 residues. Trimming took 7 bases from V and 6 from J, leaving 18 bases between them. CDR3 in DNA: TGTGCCAGCACCTCTTTTGGAGGGTTCGATGGCTACACCTTC. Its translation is CASTSFGGFDGYTF.

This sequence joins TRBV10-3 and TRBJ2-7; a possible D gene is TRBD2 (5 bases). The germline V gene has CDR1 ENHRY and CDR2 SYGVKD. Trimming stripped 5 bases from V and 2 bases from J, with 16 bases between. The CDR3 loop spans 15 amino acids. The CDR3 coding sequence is TGTGCCATCAGTCGGTCGTTAGAGGGAACCTACGAGCAGTACTTC. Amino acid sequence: CAISRSLEGTYEQYF.

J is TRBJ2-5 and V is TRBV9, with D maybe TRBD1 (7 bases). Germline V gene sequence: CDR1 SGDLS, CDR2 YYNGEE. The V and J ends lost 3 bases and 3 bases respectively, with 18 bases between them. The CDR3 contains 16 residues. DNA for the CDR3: TGTGCCAGCAGCGAAAGAAGTGGCAGGGGGGAAGAGACCCAGTACTTC. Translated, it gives CASSERSGRGEETQYF.

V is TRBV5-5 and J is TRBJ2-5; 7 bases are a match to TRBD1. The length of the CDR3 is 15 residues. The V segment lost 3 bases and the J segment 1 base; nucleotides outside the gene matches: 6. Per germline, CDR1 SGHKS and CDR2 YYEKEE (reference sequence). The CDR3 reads CASSSRGFPQETQYF. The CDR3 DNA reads TGTGCCAGCAGCTCCAGGGGGTTCCCCCAAGAGACCCAGTACTTC. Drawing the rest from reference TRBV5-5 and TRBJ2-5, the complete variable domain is DAGVTQSPTHLIKTRGQQVTLRCSPISGHKSVSWYQQVLGQGPQFIFQYYEKEERGRGNFPDRFSARQFPNYSSELNVNALLLGDSALYLCASSSRGFPQETQYFGPGTRLLVL.

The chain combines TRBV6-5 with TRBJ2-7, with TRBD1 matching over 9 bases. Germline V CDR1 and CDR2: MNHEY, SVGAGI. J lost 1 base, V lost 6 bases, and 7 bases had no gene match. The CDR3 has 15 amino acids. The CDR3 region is CASRVGQGPSYEQYF. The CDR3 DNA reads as TGTGCCAGCAGGGTCGGACAGGGGCCATCCTACGAGCAGTACTTC.

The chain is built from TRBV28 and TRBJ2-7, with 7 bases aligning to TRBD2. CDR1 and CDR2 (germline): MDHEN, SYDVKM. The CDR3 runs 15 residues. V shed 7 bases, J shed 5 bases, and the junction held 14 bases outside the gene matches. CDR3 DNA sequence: TGTGCCAGCACCCCGGGGGGTGGCAGAGGCCACGAGCAGTACTTC. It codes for CASTPGGGRGHEQYF.

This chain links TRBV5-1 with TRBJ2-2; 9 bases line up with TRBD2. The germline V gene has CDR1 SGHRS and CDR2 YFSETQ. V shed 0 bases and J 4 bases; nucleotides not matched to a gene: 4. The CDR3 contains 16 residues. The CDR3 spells CASSLDPSGATGELFF. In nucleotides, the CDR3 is TGCGCCAGCAGCTTGGATCCTAGCGGGGCCACCGGGGAGCTGTTTTTT.

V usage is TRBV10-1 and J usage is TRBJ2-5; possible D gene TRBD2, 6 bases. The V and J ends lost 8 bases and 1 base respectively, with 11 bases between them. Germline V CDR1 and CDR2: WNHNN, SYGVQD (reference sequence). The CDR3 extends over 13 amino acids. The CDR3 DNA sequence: TGCGCCAGCTCCCCGGGGGTCCAAGAGACCCAGTACTTC. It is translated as CASSPGVQETQYF.

The chain's CDR3 is CASCLYGGETGELFF. The CDR3 nucleotides read TGTGCCAGTTGCCTTTACGGGGGAGAAACCGGGGAGCTGTTTTTT. The chain couples TRBV19 to TRBJ2-2; tentative D call: TRBD2 (6 bases). The CDR3 is made up of 15 amino acids. Germline V lookup: CDR1 LNHDA, CDR2 SQIVND (reference sequence). V dropped 8 bases and J dropped 5 bases, with 18 bases sitting between them.

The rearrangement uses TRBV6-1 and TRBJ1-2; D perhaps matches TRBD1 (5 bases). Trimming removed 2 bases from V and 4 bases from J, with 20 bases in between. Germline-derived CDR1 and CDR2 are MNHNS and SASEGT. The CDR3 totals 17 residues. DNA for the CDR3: TGTGCCAGCAGTGAACCCAACAACAGGCGTCTGGGCTATGGCTACACCTTC. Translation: CASSEPNNRRLGYGYTF.

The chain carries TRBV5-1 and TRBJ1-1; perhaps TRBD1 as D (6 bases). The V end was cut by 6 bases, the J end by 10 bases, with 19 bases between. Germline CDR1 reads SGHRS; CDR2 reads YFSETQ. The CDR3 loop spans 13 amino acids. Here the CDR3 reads CASIPRGQGPAFF. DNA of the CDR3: TGCGCCAGCATCCCAAGGGGACAAGGCCCAGCTTTCTTT.